This is a list of T cell receptor beta chains from one sample in a study of T cells after posttransplantation cyclophosphamide. Produced via immunoSEQ multiplex PCR; TCRdb's table is partial and in-frame only. Altogether just under 8,000 clones were found in the sample, and no singletons occur. The sequencing here drew on PBMCs, taken after an allogeneic stem cell transplant with post-transplant cyclophosphamide. Receptors originate from a male patient aged 30 to 39 who received an allogeneic stem cell transplant from an unrelated donor, was CMV-positive, and had acute and chronic GVHD. Some T cells may be supplied by the graft donor. The CDR3 runs from the conserved cysteine through the conserved F or W. D genes are given only for firm matches. Where a row states a size, it is once, few, many or the class of an expanded clone; other rows omit it.

V: TRBV29-1; D: -; J: TRBJ1-2; size: many; DNA: TGCAGCGCCAAGAGGGGCGGGGGGAACTATGGCTACACCTTC; CDR3: CSAKRGGGNYGYTF
V: TRBV6-5; D: TRBD2; J: TRBJ2-7; size: many; DNA: TGTGCCAGCAGTTACGGCGGGGGGGCCGGCGAGCAGTACTTC; CDR3: CASSYGGGAGEQYF
V: TRBV6-5; D: TRBD1; J: TRBJ1-2; size: many; DNA: TGTGCCAGCAGTTACTTGGACAGGCCCTCTATGGGCTACACCTTC; CDR3: CASSYLDRPSMGYTF
V: TRBV7-3; D: -; J: TRBJ2-1; size: many; DNA: TGTGCCAGCAGCTTATTTGGGACTGGGCGGGGTGAGCAGTTCTTC; CDR3: CASSLFGTGRGEQFF
V: TRBV6-5; D: -; J: TRBJ1-5; size: many; DNA: TGTGCCAGCAGTTACTCCCCGTTGGGCGATCAGCCCCAGCATTTT; CDR3: CASSYSPLGDQPQHF
V: TRBV2; D: -; J: TRBJ2-7; size: many; DNA: TGTGCCAGCAGTGAAATCTTAGGGGGCTACGAGCAGTACTTC; CDR3: CASSEILGGYEQYF
V: TRBV13; D: TRBD2; J: TRBJ2-2; size: many; DNA: TGTGCCAGCAGCCCCCGGGCGGGAGATCGGGAGCTGTTTTTT; CDR3: CASSPRAGDRELFF
V: TRBV6-6; D: TRBD1; J: TRBJ2-7; size: many; DNA: TGTGCCAGCACCTTGGGACAGGCCTCCTACGAGCAGTACTTC; CDR3: CASTLGQASYEQYF
V: TRBV5-8; D: -; J: TRBJ1-3; size: many; DNA: TGTGCCAGCAGCCCAGCGGCGGGAAACACCATATATTTT; CDR3: CASSPAAGNTIYF
V: TRBV27; D: -; J: TRBJ2-7; size: many; DNA: TGTGCCAGCAGTTTATCTTTCGGCCTAGTCGTCCACGAGCAGTACTTC; CDR3: CASSLSFGLVVHEQYF
V: TRBV2; D: -; J: TRBJ2-3; size: many; DNA: TGTGCCAGCACCGCGACTGCAGATACGCAGTATTTT; CDR3: CASTATADTQYF
V: TRBV6-1; D: TRBD1; J: TRBJ2-3; size: many; DNA: TGTGCCAGCAGTGAATGGGACAGTTACACAGATACGCAGTATTTT; CDR3: CASSEWDSYTDTQYF
V: TRBV24-1; D: -; J: TRBJ2-3; size: many; DNA: TGTGCCACCAGTGAGGCGGGTCCCACCACAGATACGCAGTATTTT; CDR3: CATSEAGPTTDTQYF
V: TRBV6-6; D: TRBD1; J: TRBJ1-5; size: many; DNA: TGTGCCAGCAGTTTGACAGGGCCACATAGCAATCAGCCCCAGCATTTT; CDR3: CASSLTGPHSNQPQHF
V: TRBV6-2/TRBV6-3; D: TRBD2; J: TRBJ2-7; size: many; DNA: TGTGCCAGCAGCGGGACTAGCGGGACCAACGAGCAGTACTTC; CDR3: CASSGTSGTNEQYF
V: TRBV19; D: TRBD1; J: TRBJ1-5; size: many; DNA: TGTGCCAGTAGTATAGGTGACAGGGTCTCACGGCCCCAGCATTTT; CDR3: CASSIGDRVSRPQHF
V: TRBV4-2; D: -; J: TRBJ1-2; size: many; DNA: TGTGCCAGCAGCCAAGCATCGGGGGACCAATATGGCTACACCTTC; CDR3: CASSQASGDQYGYTF
V: TRBV6-2/TRBV6-3; D: TRBD1; J: TRBJ1-5; size: many; DNA: TGTGCCAGCAGTACCTCAACAGGGGAGGATCAGCCCCAGCATTTT; CDR3: CASSTSTGEDQPQHF
V: TRBV19; D: TRBD2; J: TRBJ2-3; size: many; DNA: TGTGCCAGTAGTATTCGGCTAGCGGGGGGCACAGATACGCAGTATTTT; CDR3: CASSIRLAGGTDTQYF
V: TRBV6-5; D: -; J: TRBJ2-7; size: many; DNA: TGTGCCAGCAGTTACTCGGTGGGCAGGCAGTACTTC; CDR3: CASSYSVGRQYF
V: TRBV5-1; D: TRBD1; J: TRBJ2-2; size: many; DNA: TGCGCCAGCTCGGGACAGGGGGTCACCGGGGAGCTGTTTTTT; CDR3: CASSGQGVTGELFF
V: TRBV30; D: TRBD1; J: TRBJ1-1; size: -; DNA: TGTGCCTGGAGTGTAGGGGGCCGACAGGTGAACACTGAAGCTTTCTTT; CDR3: CAWSVGGRQVNTEAFF
V: TRBV7-3; D: TRBD2; J: TRBJ2-1; size: many; DNA: TGTGCCAGCAGCCTAGGACTAGCGGGAGGGGGGCATGAGCAGTTCTTC; CDR3: CASSLGLAGGGHEQFF
V: TRBV2; D: -; J: TRBJ1-2; size: many; DNA: TGTGCCAGCAGTATTAGACAGTGGGGTGGCTACACCTTC; CDR3: CASSIRQWGGYTF
V: TRBV6-6; D: -; J: TRBJ2-3; size: many; DNA: TGTGCCAGCAGTACAGGGTGGGGAGATACGCAGTATTTT; CDR3: CASSTGWGDTQYF
V: TRBV12-3/TRBV12-4; D: -; J: TRBJ1-1; size: many; DNA: TGTGCCAGCAGTTTGGATGGCTACAGCACTGAAGCTTTCTTT; CDR3: CASSLDGYSTEAFF
V: TRBV4-3; D: -; J: TRBJ1-2; size: many; DNA: TGCGCCAGCAGCCAAGATACCGGGGAATCCTATGGCTACACCTTC; CDR3: CASSQDTGESYGYTF
V: TRBV6-1; D: TRBD1; J: TRBJ2-1; size: many; DNA: TGTGCCAGCCGGGACACAGGGGGCTTTTACAATGAGCAGTTCTTC; CDR3: CASRDTGGFYNEQFF
V: TRBV7-2; D: TRBD1; J: TRBJ1-1; size: many; DNA: TGTGCCAGCAGCCGACAGGGTAACACTGAAGCTTTCTTT; CDR3: CASSRQGNTEAFF
V: TRBV6-1; D: -; J: TRBJ2-7; size: many; DNA: TGTGCCAGCAGTGAAGTGGGGGCTATAACCTACGAGCAGTACTTC; CDR3: CASSEVGAITYEQYF
V: TRBV18; D: TRBD2; J: TRBJ2-3; size: many; DNA: TGTGCCAGCTCACCAATCGGGGGGGGGCACACAGATACGCAGTATTTT; CDR3: CASSPIGGGHTDTQYF
V: TRBV7-2; D: -; J: TRBJ1-2; size: many; DNA: TGTGCCAGCAGGGATCAGACAGGCTATGGCTACACCTTC; CDR3: CASRDQTGYGYTF
V: TRBV10-3; D: TRBD2; J: TRBJ2-6; size: many; DNA: TGTGCCATCAGTGTAGCGGGGTCCTCTGGGGCCAACGTCCTGACTTTC; CDR3: CAISVAGSSGANVLTF
V: TRBV5-1; D: TRBD1; J: TRBJ2-1; size: medium-sized; DNA: TGCGCCAGCATGGGACAGGGGCGTCCGAATGAGCAGTTCTTC; CDR3: CASMGQGRPNEQFF
V: TRBV6-1; D: TRBD2; J: TRBJ2-1; size: many; DNA: TGTGCCAGCAGTGAAGGGGCGGGGGTCAATGAGCAGTTCTTC; CDR3: CASSEGAGVNEQFF
V: TRBV7-9; D: TRBD1; J: TRBJ1-6; size: many; DNA: TGTGCCAGCAGAACTGCGGAGACAGGGAGGAAGTCACCCCTCCACTTT; CDR3: CASRTAETGRKSPLHF